This T cell receptor (beta chain) was retrieved from a study of T cells in women clearing cervical HPV infection. Comments on this clone: The observed sequence ends 3 residues before the CDR3 terminus, with the missing tail filled in from the germline J gene.

The repertoire was sequenced with immunoSEQ multiplex PCR; TCRdb's copy has only in-frame clones and lacks some. The sample totals under 45,000 clones. This CDR3 region has 14 residues. V was pared by 0 bases and J by 7 bases, with 3 bases of the junction left unmatched. Germline V gene sequence: CDR1 SGHNT, CDR2 YYREEE (reference sequence). Sequenced material: blood buffy coat. The V and J genes are TRBV5-4 and TRBJ1-4, with 7 bases aligning to TRBD1. The clonotype comes from a woman aged 18 to 75 with a cervical HPV16 infection that either progressed to CIN3+ or cleared (not recorded which). The covered CDR3 bases are TGTGCCAGCAGCTTGGACCAGGGGGGTGAAAAA. It codes for CASSLDQGGEK. The complete CDR3 reads CASSLDQGGEKLFF.